This T cell receptor (beta chain) was sequenced in a study of blood T cell repertoires in COVID-19. On the study more broadly: The study drew acute and convalescent COVID-19 samples from the United States, Italy and Spain. PBMCs, B-cell-depleted T cells, or T cells were the source of the cDNA or gDNA that made up the material.

Sequenced by immunoSEQ multiplex PCR; TCRdb stores in-frame clones only, minus some. The sample has a few hundred thousand clones, 70% to 90% seen once; the top ten hold about 3%. Patients at the Seattle site were enrolled during active infection and followed longitudinally. This CDR3 comprises 13 residues. Trimming pared 5 bases from V and 6 bases from J, leaving 14 bases between. Germline V CDR1 and CDR2: SNHLY, FYNNEI. V and J are TRBV2 and TRBJ2-7, with TRBD1 as a possible D gene (6 bases). The sequencing sample was made of peripheral blood. This clonotype originated in a woman aged 25 to 45 with COVID-19, enrolled during active disease. CDR3 bases: TGTGCCAGCAGTTCGGGACACGCCTCCGAGCAGTACTTC. This translates into CASSSGHASEQYF.